A single sample gave rise to the 25 T cell receptor beta chains below, sequenced in a study of patients and donors after allogeneic stem cell transplantation. TCRdb reanalysed the RT-PCR reads using MiXCR and keeps one entry per CDR3 protein. The table lists about 960,000 distinct CDR3 sequences, 18% of them singletons. The specimen was blood, either unsorted or a sorted T cell fraction (not recorded which). Receptors were obtained from a human donor who was either an allogeneic HSCT recipient or a stem cell or donor lymphocyte infusion donor (not recorded which). It is not recorded whose cells these are; they may come from a transplant donor.

The genes are TRBV29-1 and TRBJ2-3, with 8 bases that match TRBD1. Trimming at V came to 5 bases and at J to 4 bases, leaving 14 bases not matched to a gene. Per germline, CDR1 SQVTM and CDR2 ANQGSEA. The length of the CDR3 is 16 residues. As DNA, the CDR3 is TGCAGCGTTTCGGGACAGATAGGACAGGGCGCAGATACGCAGTATTTT. Protein product: CSVSGQIGQGADTQYF.

This clonotype was picked up a small number of times. The chain employs TRBV12-3 or TRBV12-4 and TRBJ2-1, with D possibly matching TRBD2 (5 bases). The CDR3 contains 14 residues. Trimming removed 2 bases at V and 4 bases at J, with 9 bases between. CDR3 nucleotides: TGTGCCAGCAGTTTAACCCAGCGGTACAATGAGCAGTTCTTC. This sequence encodes CASSLTQRYNEQFF.

V gene TRBV20-1 combines with J gene TRBJ1-3; D remains unclear. This CDR3 has 14 residues. Germline-derived CDR1 and CDR2 are DFQATT and SNEGSKA (reference sequence). The V end was cut by 5 bases, the J end by 2 bases, with 13 bases between. CDR3 amino acids: CSASHSAAGNTIYF. The CDR3 coding sequence is TGCAGTGCTTCCCATAGCGCCGCTGGAAACACCATATATTTT.

This chain links TRBV3-1 with TRBJ2-3; TRBD2 matches 7 bases. CDR3 size: 15 residues. CDR1 is LGHDT, CDR2 YNNKEL, per germline (reference sequence). With V trimmed by 2 bases and J by 2 bases, 4 bases remained unmatched. In DNA, the CDR3 is TGTGCCAGCAGCCAACTAGCGGACCTCACAGATACGCAGTATTTT. It encodes CASSQLADLTDTQYF.

This clonotype was found a few times. This chain joins TRBV2 and TRBJ2-3, with 8 bases fitting TRBD2. Trimming at V came to 3 bases and at J to 12 bases, leaving 5 bases not matched to a gene. The CDR3 has 12 residues. The germline gives CDR1 SNHLY, CDR2 FYNNEI. The DNA of the CDR3 is TGTGCCAGCAGTGACGGAGCGGGGGACCAGTATTTT. This sequence encodes CASSDGAGDQYF.

The rearrangement links TRBV5-1 to TRBJ2-1; D uncertain. The germline gives CDR1 SGHRS, CDR2 YFSETQ. Between the trimmed V and J ends, which lost 5 bases and 7 bases, there was a span of 10 bases. CDR3 length equals 12 residues. This chain's CDR3 is CASRPQSNEQFF. The CDR3 DNA is TGCGCCAGCAGGCCCCAAAGTAATGAGCAGTTCTTC. The variable domain in full, with the rest retrieved from reference TRBV5-1 and TRBJ2-1, is KAGVTQTPRYLIKTRGQQVTLSCSPISGHRSVSWYQQTPGQGLQFLFEYFSETQRNKGNFPGRFSGRQFSNSRSEMNVSTLELGDSALYLCASRPQSNEQFFGPGTRLTVL.

The chain combines TRBV6-1 with TRBJ2-1, with 9 bases fitting TRBD2. The CDR3 spans 15 residues. With 11 bases clipped from V and 0 bases from J, the junction kept 8 bases outside the gene matches. Per germline, CDR1 MNHNS and CDR2 SASEGT. CDR3 DNA sequence: TGTGCCGCCTCCTCGCGGGGGGGCTCCTACAATGAGCAGTTCTTC. Its translation: CAASSRGGSYNEQFF.

This chain uses TRBV6-5 with TRBJ2-2, with a tentative D call TRBD2 (6 bases). V was cut by 0 bases and J by 7 bases, with 15 bases left in between. CDR3 length: 16 residues. Germline lookup yields CDR1 MNHEY and CDR2 SVGAGI. The CDR3 sequence is CASSYSIPEEGGELFF. CDR3 DNA sequence: TGTGCCAGCAGTTACTCGATACCGGAGGAGGGCGGGGAGCTGTTTTTT.

The table lists this clonotype with many counts. The CDR3, as DNA: TGTGCCAGCAGCTTGCAGGGGGCGAGGCAGCCCCAGCATTTT. It is translated as CASSLQGARQPQHF. The chain has TRBV27 and TRBJ1-5, with 8 bases aligning to TRBD1. Trimming at V came to 6 bases and at J to 7 bases, leaving 8 bases not matched to a gene. Germline values: CDR1 MNHEY, CDR2 SMNVEV (reference sequence). The CDR3 loop spans 14 amino acids.

V and J are TRBV24-1 and TRBJ2-2; 7 nucleotides match TRBD1. The CDR3 sequence is 16 residues long. Per the germline V gene, CDR1 is KGHDR and CDR2 is SFDVKD. After removal of 11 bases from V and 7 bases from J, the junction contained 18 bases not matched to a gene. The DNA for the CDR3 is TGTGCCAGCTCAACAGGGGCTTCTAAAAGGATCGGGGAGCTGTTTTTT. Its translation is CASSTGASKRIGELFF.

There are a few counts of this clonotype. The rearrangement uses TRBV5-4 and TRBJ2-2; 9 positions match TRBD2. The CDR3 has 15 amino acids. Germline-derived CDR1 and CDR2 are SGHNT and YYREEE (reference sequence). V was pared by 4 bases and J by 1 base, with 2 bases of the junction left unmatched. This CDR3 reads CASSRAGGNTGELFF. CDR3 coding DNA: TGTGCCAGCAGCCGAGCGGGAGGGAACACCGGGGAGCTGTTTTTT. The full variable domain, with the rest looked up from reference TRBV5-4 and TRBJ2-2, is ETGVTQSPTHLIKTRGQQVTLRCSSQSGHNTVSWYQQALGQGPQFIFQYYREEENGRGNFPPRFSGLQFPNYSSELNVNALELDDSALYLCASSRAGGNTGELFFGEGSRLTVL.

The rearrangement links TRBV5-1 to TRBJ1-1; D is possibly TRBD1 (6 bases). This CDR3 contains 15 residues. The germline CDR1 and CDR2 sequences are SGHRS and YFSETQ. Between the trimmed V and J ends, which lost 4 bases and 0 bases, there was a span of 13 bases. The CDR3 spells CASSASDRMNTEAFF. CDR3 DNA sequence: TGCGCCAGCAGCGCCTCGGACAGAATGAACACTGAAGCTTTCTTT.

V is TRBV6-5 and J is TRBJ2-7, with D perhaps given as TRBD1 or TRBD2 (5 bases each). This CDR3 has 14 residues. V was cut by 2 bases and J by 2 bases, with 10 bases left in between. Per germline, CDR1 MNHEY and CDR2 SVGAGI. The CDR3 DNA reads as TGTGCCAGCAGTTACGAGGGGCCCGCCTACGAGCAGTACTTC. Residues: CASSYEGPAYEQYF.

The gene calls are TRBV5-1 and TRBJ2-7; 11 positions agree with TRBD1. The CDR3 sequence is 14 residues long. Looked up from germline, CDR1 is SGHRS and CDR2 is YFSETQ. V lost 5 bases to trimming and J lost 6 bases; unmatched junction nucleotides: 7. The CDR3 spells CASRPGQGGREQYF. CDR3 DNA sequence: TGCGCCAGCAGGCCGGGACAGGGGGGCCGCGAGCAGTACTTC.

The V gene is TRBV7-9, the J gene TRBJ2-7; no reliable D call. The germline gives CDR1 SEHNR, CDR2 FQNEAQ (reference sequence). The V gene lost 11 bases and the J gene lost 3 bases, with 14 bases spanning the gap. The CDR3 runs to 12 residues. The CDR3 here is CAVQPNFYEQYF. CDR3 coding DNA: TGTGCCGTACAACCTAACTTCTACGAGCAGTACTTC.

This clonotype occurred many times. The V and J genes are TRBV12-3 or TRBV12-4 and TRBJ2-1, with TRBD2 matching over 12 bases. This CDR3 region has 16 residues. The J segment lost 5 bases and the V segment lost 4 bases, leaving 6 bases of the junction unmatched. The chain's CDR3 is CASSSLRTSGDNEQFF. CDR3 nucleotide sequence: TGTGCCAGCAGTTCCCTTCGGACTAGCGGGGACAATGAGCAGTTCTTC.

A few counts support this clonotype. The chain combines TRBV11-3 with TRBJ1-1; D is unclear. Trimming stripped 0 bases from V and 6 bases from J, with 5 bases between. Germline V gives CDR1 SGHNT, CDR2 YENEEA. This CDR3 comprises 12 residues. As DNA, the CDR3 is TGTGCCAGCAGCTTAGAAACAGCTGAAGCTTTCTTT. Amino acid sequence: CASSLETAEAFF. The whole variable domain, remainder taken from reference TRBV11-3 and TRBJ1-1, is EAGVVQSPRYKIIEKKQPVAFWCNPISGHNTLYWYLQNLGQGPELLIRYENEEAVDDSQLPKDRFSAERLKGVDSTLKIQPAELGDSAVYLCASSLETAEAFFGQGTRLTVV.

The DNA for the CDR3 is TGTGCCAGCAGCTTAAATACAGGGCCAGATACGCAGTATTTT. Amino acid sequence: CASSLNTGPDTQYF. The chain uses TRBV7-3 and TRBJ2-3, with a tentative D call TRBD1 (6 bases). The V end was cut by 1 base, the J end by 4 bases, with 9 bases between. This CDR3 is built from 14 residues. In germline, CDR1 is SGHTA, CDR2 FQGTGA.

J is TRBJ2-5 and V is TRBV12-3 or TRBV12-4; D may be TRBD1 (5 bases). This CDR3 spans 15 amino acids. Trimming stripped 5 bases from V and 4 bases from J, with 17 bases between. CDR3 in amino acids: CASSPVGAWGETQYF. For the CDR3, the DNA is TGTGCCAGCAGTCCCGTAGGGGCGTGGGGAGAGACCCAGTACTTC.

This clonotype was seen repeatedly, ten times or more. Compared with germline, one end of the junction differs, possibly owing to a read error. The chain's CDR3 is CASSQEDTQYF. In DNA form, the CDR3 reads TGCGCCAGCAGCCAAGAGGACACGCAGTATTTT. The chain uses TRBV3-1 and TRBJ2-3; D not resolved. This CDR3 is built from 11 residues. The germline gives CDR1 LGHDT, CDR2 YNNKEL (reference sequence).

Only a few counts were recorded for this clonotype. This sequence joins TRBV12-5 and TRBJ1-1; D may be TRBD1 (5 bases). This CDR3 region has 15 residues. V lost 6 bases to trimming and J lost 2 bases, with 16 bases between them. Germline CDR1 is LGHNT and CDR2 is FRNRAP. The CDR3 DNA follows: TGTGCTAGTGGGATCGGGGGGAAGGGAAACACTGAAGCTTTCTTT. Encoded protein: CASGIGGKGNTEAFF.

J is TRBJ2-3 and V is TRBV20-1, with D possibly being TRBD2 (5 bases). Trimming removed 3 bases at V and 0 bases at J, with 13 bases between. The CDR3 spans 15 residues. The germline V gene encodes CDR1 DFQATT and CDR2 SNEGSKA (reference sequence). As DNA, the CDR3 is TGCAGTGCTAGTCGCAGCGGTGTGAGCACAGATACGCAGTATTTT. It specifies CSASRSGVSTDTQYF.

J is TRBJ2-5 and V is TRBV12-3 or TRBV12-4, with no clear D. Trimming shortened V by 7 bases and J by 2 bases, and 14 bases separated the two germline ends. This CDR3 is 14 amino acids long. The CDR3 reads CASKVGTHQETQYF. The CDR3 DNA is TGTGCCAGCAAAGTGGGCACACATCAAGAGACCCAGTACTTC.

In its sample, this clonotype was seen many times. The chain employs TRBV20-1 and TRBJ2-7; 10 bases fit TRBD2. CDR1 and CDR2 (germline): DFQATT, SNEGSKA (reference sequence). The CDR3 loop spans 14 amino acids. V was clipped by 6 bases and J by 4 bases; unmatched bases: 9. The CDR3 sequence is CSAISGTSVYEQYF. CDR3 nucleotides: TGCAGTGCCATTTCCGGGACTAGCGTATACGAGCAGTACTTC.

V usage is TRBV5-1 and J usage is TRBJ2-7, with 12 bases matching TRBD2. With V trimmed by 4 bases and J by 0 bases, 11 bases remained unmatched. Germline CDR1 is SGHRS and CDR2 is YFSETQ. There are 18 residues in the CDR3. The chain's CDR3 is CASSVASGGAGPSYEQYF. In nucleotides, the CDR3 is TGCGCCAGCAGCGTGGCTAGCGGGGGGGCTGGACCCTCCTACGAGCAGTACTTC. Filled out from reference TRBV5-1 and TRBJ2-7, the complete variable domain reads KAGVTQTPRYLIKTRGQQVTLSCSPISGHRSVSWYQQTPGQGLQFLFEYFSETQRNKGNFPGRFSGRQFSNSRSEMNVSTLELGDSALYLCASSVASGGAGPSYEQYFGPGTRLTVT.